This T cell receptor beta chain is from a study of T cell repertoires in cytomegalovirus infection. Study details: A matching HLA type, together with CMV infection, was signaled by public TCR beta signatures. Study-level points and caveats: Summed public TCR beta family frequency identified CMV carriers bearing the relevant HLA.

Germline V gives CDR1 MDHEN, CDR2 SYDVKM. The CDR3 extends over 14 amino acids. Trimming removed 7 bases at V and 7 bases at J, with 17 bases between. Comments on this clonotype: Its specificity is unknown.

TCRdb reanalysed the reads using MiXCR and keeps one entry per CDR3 protein. The sample contains approximately 550,000 distinct CDR3 sequences, 16% of which appear only once. The gene calls are TRBV28 and TRBJ2-1, with D possibly being TRBD2 (5 bases). This TCR was sampled from a human donor in good health (CMV status not recorded). Some clones in this sample may be carry-over from other donors' samples. The specimen sequenced was CD8+ T cells from PBMCs. CDR3 sequence reads: CASITDSEGNEQFF. Here the CDR3 DNA reads TGTGCCAGCATCACAGATTCAGAGGGTAATGAGCAGTTCTTC.